The clone carrying this T cell receptor (beta chain) was seen a few times. Its specificity is unknown. Sequencing libraries for TCR beta were prepared with iRepertoire HTBI primers and Arm-PCR of CDR3 regions. TCRdb re-called the multiplex PCR reads through MiXCR, storing one row per CDR3 protein. Of 240,000 or so distinct CDR3 sequences listed, 20% are singletons. The sample comes from a study of regulatory T cells in long-lasting Graves disease. Points from the study as a whole: TRBV28, TRBJ1-2 and TRBJ2-5 were favored in persistent disease. Having few samples may have compromised the accuracy.

The CDR3 extends over 16 amino acids. Trimming left V 4 bases short and J 0 bases short, with 13 bases between. Germline loops: CDR1 SEHNR, CDR2 FQNEAQ (reference sequence). Time point here: newly diagnosed GD, antithyroid drugs for less than 3 months. After RNA was extracted from PBMCs, the TCR library was made from it. The source of this sequence is a female donor with Graves disease. V usage is TRBV7-9 and J usage is TRBJ2-4, with D perhaps matching TRBD1 or TRBD2 (5 bases each). Sequenced here: peripheral blood mononuclear cells (PBMCs), sampled at new diagnosis, from a patient treated with antithyroid drugs. The CDR3 loop reads CASSSHTGTAKNIQYF. DNA for the CDR3: TGTGCCAGCAGCTCCCATACCGGGACAGCCAAAAACATTCAGTACTTC.